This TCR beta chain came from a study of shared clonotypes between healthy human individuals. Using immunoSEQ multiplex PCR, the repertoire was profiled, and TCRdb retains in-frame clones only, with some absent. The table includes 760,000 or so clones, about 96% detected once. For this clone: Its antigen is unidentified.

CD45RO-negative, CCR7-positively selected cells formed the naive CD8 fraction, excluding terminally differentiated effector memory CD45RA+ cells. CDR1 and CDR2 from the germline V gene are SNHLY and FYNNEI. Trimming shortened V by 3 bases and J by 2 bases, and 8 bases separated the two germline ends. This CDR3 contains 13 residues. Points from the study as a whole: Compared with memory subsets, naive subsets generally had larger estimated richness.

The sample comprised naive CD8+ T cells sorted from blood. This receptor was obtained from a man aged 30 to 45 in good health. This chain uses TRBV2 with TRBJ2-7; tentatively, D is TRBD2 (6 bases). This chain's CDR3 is CASSEEGTYEQYF. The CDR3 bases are TGTGCCAGCAGTGAGGAGGGAACCTACGAGCAGTACTTC.